This T cell receptor beta chain was found in a study of T cell repertoires in cytomegalovirus infection. Study information: Public TCR beta signature analysis indicated the presence of both CMV infection and matching HLA type. Broader study findings: There were HLA-C-restricted CMV-specific TCR beta clonotypes dominating the ex vivo response. People with CMV and the relevant HLA were identified by cumulative public TCR beta family frequency.

Germline lookup yields CDR1 MNHEY and CDR2 SMNVEV (reference sequence). The germline V and J ends were trimmed by 3 bases and 8 bases, with 8 bases remaining between them. The CDR3 runs 12 residues. In its sample, this clonotype was seen many times. Antigen specificity is unknown. TCRdb reprocessed the reads via MiXCR and lists one record per CDR3 protein. The table shows some 900,000 distinct CDR3 sequences, with approximately 32% occurring only once. This clonotype was sampled from a human donor in good health (CMV status not recorded). Some clones in this sample may be carry-over from other donors' samples. The chain employs TRBV27 and TRBJ2-1; D possibly corresponds to TRBD2 (5 bases). Specimen: cultured CD8+ T cells from PBMCs, collected from culture after CMV antigen stimulation. The CDR3 DNA follows: TGTGCCAGCAGTTTTAAGGGAGATGAGCAGTTCTTC. Translated, it gives CASSFKGDEQFF.